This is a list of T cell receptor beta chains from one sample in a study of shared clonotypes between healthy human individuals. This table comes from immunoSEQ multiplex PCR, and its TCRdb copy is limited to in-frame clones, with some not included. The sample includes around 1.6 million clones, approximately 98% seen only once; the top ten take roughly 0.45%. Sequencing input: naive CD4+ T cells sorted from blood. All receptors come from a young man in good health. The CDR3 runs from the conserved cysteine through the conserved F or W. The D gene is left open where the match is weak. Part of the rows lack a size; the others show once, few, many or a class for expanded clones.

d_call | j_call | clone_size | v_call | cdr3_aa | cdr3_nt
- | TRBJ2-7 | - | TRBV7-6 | CASSSAPGYEQYF | TGTGCCAGCAGCTCCGCCCCGGGTTACGAGCAGTACTTC
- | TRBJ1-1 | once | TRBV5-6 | CASSLASGGGNTEAFF | TGTGCCAGCAGCTTGGCGTCTGGAGGGGGGAACACTGAAGCTTTCTTT
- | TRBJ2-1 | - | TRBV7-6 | CASSRTRHRSYNEQFF | TGTGCCAGCAGCCGAACGAGGCATCGCTCCTACAATGAGCAGTTCTTC
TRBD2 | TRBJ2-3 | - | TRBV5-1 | CASISRQAGGGDTQYF | TGCGCCAGCATTTCGCGTCAAGCGGGAGGTGGGGATACGCAGTATTTT
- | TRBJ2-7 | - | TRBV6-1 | CASKETGSYEQYF | TGTGCCAGCAAGGAGACAGGTTCCTACGAGCAGTACTTC
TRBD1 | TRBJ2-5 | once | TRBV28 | CASSLAGQAHIFTQYF | TGTGCCAGCAGTTTAGCTGGACAGGCCCACATCTTCACCCAGTACTTC
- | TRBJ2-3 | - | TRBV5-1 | CASSLKASGTDTQYF | TGCGCCAGCAGCTTAAAGGCTAGCGGCACAGATACGCAGTATTTT
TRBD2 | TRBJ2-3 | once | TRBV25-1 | CASSEFRLAGATQYF | TGTGCCAGCAGTGAATTTAGACTAGCGGGAGCGACGCAGTATTTT
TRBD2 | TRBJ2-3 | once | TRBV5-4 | CASSPRTSYSTDTQYF | TGTGCCAGCAGCCCTCGGACTAGCTATTCCACAGATACGCAGTATTTT
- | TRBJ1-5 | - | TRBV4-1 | CASSPLESGSNQPQHF | TGCGCCAGCAGCCCACTTGAGTCGGGTAGCAATCAGCCCCAGCATTTT
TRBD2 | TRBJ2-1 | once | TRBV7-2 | CASSPAGTTGGEQFF | TGTGCCAGCAGCCCAGCGGGGACCACCGGAGGTGAGCAGTTCTTC
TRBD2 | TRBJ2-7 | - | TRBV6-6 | CASSRASGPYEQYF | TGTGCCAGCAGTCGGGCTAGCGGCCCCTACGAGCAGTACTTC
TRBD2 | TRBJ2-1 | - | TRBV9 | CASSVSEGSGRKDEQFF | TGTGCCAGCAGCGTCTCGGAGGGAAGCGGGAGGAAGGATGAGCAGTTCTTC
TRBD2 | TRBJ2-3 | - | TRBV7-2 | CASSLAPSSIREASTDTQYF | TGTGCCAGCAGCTTAGCGCCATCGAGTATCCGGGAGGCTAGCACAGATACGCAGTATTTT
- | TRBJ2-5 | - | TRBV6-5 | CASSAYRGGETQYF | TGTGCCAGCAGTGCCTACAGGGGAGGAGAGACCCAGTACTTC
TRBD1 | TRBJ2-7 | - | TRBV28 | CASTVGDSPSYEQYF | TGTGCCAGCACGGTCGGGGACAGTCCTTCCTACGAGCAGTACTTC
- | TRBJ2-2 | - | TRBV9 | CASNLITGELFF | TGTGCCAGCAACTTGATCACCGGGGAGCTGTTTTTT
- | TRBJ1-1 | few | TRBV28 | CASSPNPGEAFF | TGTGCCAGCAGTCCGAACCCAGGTGAAGCTTTCTTT
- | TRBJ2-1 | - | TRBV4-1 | CASSQVRGTYNEQFF | TGCGCCAGCAGCCAAGTCAGGGGCACATACAATGAGCAGTTCTTC
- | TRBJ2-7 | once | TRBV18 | CASSPKGRVYEQYF | TGTGCCAGCTCACCCAAGGGCCGGGTTTACGAGCAGTACTTC